The 14 T cell receptor beta chains listed next were all sequenced from one sample in a study of T cells in localized non-small cell lung cancer. Repertoires were generated with immunoSEQ multiplex PCR, while TCRdb's copy carries only in-frame clones and drops some. The sample includes more than 10,000 clones, 28% seen only once; the top ten take approximately 7.1%. The starting material was lung tumor tissue, obtained before any cancer treatment. These TCRs come from a female donor of 60 years or more with stage I lung adenocarcinoma.

In its sample, this clone ranks as medium-sized (0.01 to 0.1%). The chain has TRBV6-8 and TRBJ1-2; no definite D call. The ends were cut back, 2 bases at V and 6 bases at J, with 13 bases in the middle. From germline, CDR1 is MNHGY and CDR2 SAAAGT. The CDR3 length is 14 residues. CDR3 in DNA: TGTGCCAGCAGTTACAAGGTCCTAGGAAATGGCTACACCTTC. It translates to CASSYKVLGNGYTF.

This clone qualifies as medium-sized. The chain uses TRBV30 and TRBJ1-4; 7 nucleotides align to TRBD1. V gave up 4 bases and J gave up 0 bases; unmatched junction bases: 5. This CDR3 has 15 residues. Per the germline V gene, CDR1 is GTSNPN and CDR2 is SVGIG (reference sequence). The CDR3 sequence is CAWNKGTATNEKLFF. The CDR3, as DNA: TGTGCCTGGAATAAAGGGACAGCAACTAATGAAAAACTGTTTTTT.

In nucleotides, the CDR3 is TGTGCCAGCTCACGTTCAGGGATGAGCAATGAGCAGTTCTTC. Amino acids: CASSRSGMSNEQFF. The chain is built from TRBV18 and TRBJ2-1; a weak D match, TRBD1 (5 bases). The germline gives CDR1 KGHSH, CDR2 LQKENI. The CDR3 has 14 residues. With 4 bases removed from V and 6 bases from J, the gap between germline ends came to 13 bases.

The chain employs TRBV19 and TRBJ2-7; TRBD2 matches at 13 bases. Germline V CDR1 and CDR2: LNHDA, SQIVND (reference sequence). The CDR3 covers 16 residues. V gave up 6 bases and J gave up 4 bases; unmatched junction bases: 9. The CDR3 nucleotides are TGTGCCAGTAGCCTCGGACTAGCGGGAGTTACTTACGAGCAGTACTTC. Its translation is CASSLGLAGVTYEQYF.

V usage is TRBV15 and J usage is TRBJ1-1; the match to TRBD1 covers 9 bases. V trimming: 1 base; J trimming: 1 base; junction bases outside the gene matches: 4. Germline-derived CDR1 and CDR2 are LNHNV and YYDKDF (reference sequence). This CDR3 comprises 16 residues. The CDR3 protein is CATSRAQGARNTEAFF. The CDR3 coding sequence is TGTGCCACCAGCAGAGCACAGGGGGCCAGGAACACTGAAGCTTTCTTT.

DNA of the CDR3: TGTGCCAGCAGTTTCACACGAGGGACCGAGCAGTACTTC. It specifies CASSFTRGTEQYF. V and J are TRBV28 and TRBJ2-7; either TRBD1 or TRBD2 may fit D (5 bases each). The germline V and J ends were trimmed by 3 bases and 6 bases, with 12 bases remaining between them. The germline CDR1 and CDR2 sequences are MDHEN and SYDVKM. The CDR3 is made up of 13 amino acids.

The V gene is TRBV9, the J gene TRBJ2-7; 7 nucleotides match TRBD2. With 4 bases clipped from V and 2 bases from J, the junction kept 9 bases outside the gene matches. Germline CDR1 is SGDLS and CDR2 is YYNGEE. The CDR3 runs 15 residues. The CDR3 protein is CASSPTGTTTYEQYF. The CDR3 DNA is TGTGCCAGCAGCCCGACCGGGACTACCACCTACGAGCAGTACTTC.

This clone was seen a few times. The V and J genes are TRBV10-3 and TRBJ1-1; TRBD1 matches 9 bases. The germline V gene encodes CDR1 ENHRY and CDR2 SYGVKD. The CDR3 spans 16 residues. With V trimmed by 1 base and J by 5 bases, 8 bases remained unmatched. The CDR3 is CAISEYPQGARTEAFF. The DNA for the CDR3 is TGTGCCATCAGTGAGTACCCACAGGGGGCGCGGACTGAAGCTTTCTTT.

This clone is deemed medium-sized (0.01 to 0.1%). The gene calls are TRBV11-3 and TRBJ2-1; 7 bases fit TRBD1. V gave up 1 base and J gave up 8 bases; unmatched junction bases: 8. The germline V gene has CDR1 SGHNT and CDR2 YENEEA. The CDR3 has 15 residues. CDR3 protein: CASSLGGGIWDEQFF. DNA for the CDR3: TGTGCCAGCAGCTTAGGAGGGGGCATATGGGATGAGCAGTTCTTC.

The gene calls are TRBV5-1 and TRBJ2-6, with D tentatively TRBD2 (5 bases). This CDR3 has 14 amino acids. The V gene lost 4 bases and the J gene lost 4 bases, with 9 bases spanning the gap. Germline-derived CDR1 and CDR2 are SGHRS and YFSETQ. The CDR3 protein is CASSEGAGANVLTF. In nucleotides, the CDR3 is TGCGCCAGCAGCGAGGGTGCCGGGGCCAACGTCCTGACTTTC. The variable domain in full, with the rest retrieved from reference TRBV5-1 and TRBJ2-6, is KAGVTQTPRYLIKTRGQQVTLSCSPISGHRSVSWYQQTPGQGLQFLFEYFSETQRNKGNFPGRFSGRQFSNSRSEMNVSTLELGDSALYLCASSEGAGANVLTFGAGSRLTVL.

V is TRBV30 and J is TRBJ2-1, with D perhaps matching TRBD1 (6 bases). V was clipped by 7 bases and J by 0 bases, with 10 bases between them. The germline CDR1 and CDR2 sequences are GTSNPN and SVGIG (reference sequence). This CDR3 contains 13 residues. Written as DNA, the CDR3 is TGTGCCTTAGACAGGAGCTCCTACAATGAGCAGTTCTTC. As protein: CALDRSSYNEQFF.

In this sample, this clone turned up many times. V and J are TRBV11-3 and TRBJ2-5, with TRBD2 identical over 8 bases. V gave up 4 bases and J gave up 2 bases; unmatched junction bases: 3. The germline V gene has CDR1 SGHNT and CDR2 YENEEA. The CDR3 covers 14 residues. CDR3 in DNA: TGTGCCAGCAGCTACCAGCGGGGGCAAGAGACCCAGTACTTC. Protein: CASSYQRGQETQYF.

This clone has a handful of counts. The V gene is TRBV18, the J gene TRBJ2-7, with D possibly being TRBD1 (6 bases). The length of the CDR3 is 19 residues. CDR1 KGHSH and CDR2 LQKENI come from the germline V gene. V was shortened by 6 bases and J by 4 bases, with 31 bases between the two germline ends. The CDR3 loop is CASSPGGATSGGDPYEQYF. The CDR3 DNA reads as TGTGCCAGCTCCCCCGGAGGAGCGACGTCTGGGGGCGATCCATACGAGCAGTACTTC.

The rearrangement uses TRBV11-3 and TRBJ1-1; a weak D match, TRBD1 (5 bases). Germline CDR1 reads SGHNT; CDR2 reads YENEEA. Between the trimmed V and J ends, which lost 5 bases and 1 base, there was a span of 17 bases. The CDR3 is 16 residues long. The DNA for the CDR3 is TGTGCCAGCAGCCGCGGGACCGCCGAATGGAACACTGAAGCTTTCTTT. Amino acids: CASSRGTAEWNTEAFF. Based on the CDR3 plus reference TRBV11-3 and TRBJ1-1, the full variable domain is EAGVVQSPRYKIIEKKQPVAFWCNPISGHNTLYWYLQNLGQGPELLIRYENEEAVDDSQLPKDRFSAERLKGVDSTLKIQPAELGDSAVYLCASSRGTAEWNTEAFFGQGTRLTVV.